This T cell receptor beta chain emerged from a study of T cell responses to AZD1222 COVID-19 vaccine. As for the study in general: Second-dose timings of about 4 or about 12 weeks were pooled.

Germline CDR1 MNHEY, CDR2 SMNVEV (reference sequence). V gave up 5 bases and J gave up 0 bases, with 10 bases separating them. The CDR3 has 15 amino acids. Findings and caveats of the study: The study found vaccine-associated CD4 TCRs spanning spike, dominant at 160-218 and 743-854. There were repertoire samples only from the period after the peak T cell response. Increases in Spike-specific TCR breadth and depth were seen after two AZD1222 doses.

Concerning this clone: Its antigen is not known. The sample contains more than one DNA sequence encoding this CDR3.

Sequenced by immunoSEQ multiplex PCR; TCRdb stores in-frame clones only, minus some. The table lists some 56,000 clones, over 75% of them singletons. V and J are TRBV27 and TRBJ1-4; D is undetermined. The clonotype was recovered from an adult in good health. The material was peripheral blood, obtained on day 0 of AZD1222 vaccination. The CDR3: CASSLFGATNEKLFF. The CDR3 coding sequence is TGTGCCAGCAGTCTCTTCGGTGCAACTAATGAAAAACTGTTTTTT.